The rows below give T cell receptor beta chains drawn from one sample of a study of early T cells in non-severe SARS-CoV-2 infection. TCRdb reanalysed the 5' RACE reads using MiXCR and keeps one entry per CDR3 protein. In the table there are roughly 70,000 distinct CDR3 sequences, around 12% of which are singletons. The sequenced sample consisted of whole blood. Receptors originate from an adult who was a healthcare worker with PCR-confirmed SARS-CoV-2 infection or an uninfected control (not recorded which). Both conserved end residues are part of each CDR3.

V: TRBV10-3; J: TRBJ2-7; CDR3: CAISDPHSGRNEQYF
V: TRBV5-4; J: TRBJ1-2; CDR3: CASSPMGGRNYGYTF
V: TRBV7-8; J: TRBJ1-1; CDR3: CASSQERQRSGTEAFF
V: TRBV5-4; J: TRBJ2-5; CDR3: CASSQPPGGGQETQYF
V: TRBV24-1; J: TRBJ1-2; CDR3: CATSDWTAVPFYGYTF
V: TRBV28; J: TRBJ1-4; CDR3: CASGRDRRSELFF
V: TRBV2; J: TRBJ1-2; CDR3: CASRAVEEGYTF
V: TRBV5-6; J: TRBJ1-1; CDR3: CASSLEPQGSEAFF
V: TRBV9; J: TRBJ2-7; CDR3: CASSVEVGGNEQYF
V: TRBV6-4; J: TRBJ2-1; CDR3: CASSDTTGQLLNEQFF
V: TRBV5-5; J: TRBJ2-1; CDR3: CASSLVGLQLYNEQFF
V: TRBV6-1; J: TRBJ1-6; CDR3: CASSPRAESPLHF
V: TRBV9; J: TRBJ2-3; CDR3: CASRLGDSTDTQYF
V: TRBV5-1; J: TRBJ2-7; CDR3: CASSRDSGRYEQYF
V: TRBV28; J: TRBJ1-3; CDR3: CASSLGTLAIYF
V: TRBV20-1; J: TRBJ1-1; CDR3: CSAGTGRAFF
V: TRBV7-6; J: TRBJ2-6; CDR3: CASSPLSPRRTGFLSGANVLTF
V: TRBV28; J: TRBJ1-2; CDR3: CALGAGGGYGYTF
V: TRBV3-1; J: TRBJ1-1; CDR3: CASSSPDREGTEAFF
V: TRBV5-5; J: TRBJ1-5; CDR3: CASSLGQGKIQPQHF
V: TRBV29-1; J: TRBJ1-2; CDR3: CSVESPADYGYTF
V: TRBV27; J: TRBJ1-4; CDR3: CASSLEGATNEKLFF
V: TRBV25-1; J: TRBJ2-7; CDR3: CASSAPWGPYEQYF
V: TRBV5-1; J: TRBJ2-2; CDR3: CASSGLAGDGGELFF
V: TRBV29-1; J: TRBJ1-5; CDR3: CSAAGGDGQPQHF
V: TRBV2; J: TRBJ2-1; CDR3: CASSEEAGGPYNEQFF
V: TRBV6-4; J: TRBJ2-1; CDR3: CASSPGSSYNEQFF
V: TRBV28; J: TRBJ1-6; CDR3: CASRGGNNSPLHF
V: TRBV7-6; J: TRBJ2-3; CDR3: CASSLRDRGHQDTQYF
V: TRBV10-3; J: TRBJ2-5; CDR3: CAISEAGPGGPETQYF
V: TRBV28; J: TRBJ2-1; CDR3: CASSFRGAAGEQFF
V: TRBV6-2/TRBV6-3; J: TRBJ2-3; CDR3: CASSSIDVTDTQYF
V: TRBV2; J: TRBJ1-5; CDR3: CASGQAGQPQHF
V: TRBV4-2; J: TRBJ2-3; CDR3: CASSQDWGGLDTQYF
V: TRBV5-4; J: TRBJ2-1; CDR3: CASTPTGSYNEQFF
V: TRBV5-6; J: TRBJ1-1; CDR3: CASSQGQTEAFF
V: TRBV20-1; J: TRBJ2-3; CDR3: CSASNWASGSTDTQYF